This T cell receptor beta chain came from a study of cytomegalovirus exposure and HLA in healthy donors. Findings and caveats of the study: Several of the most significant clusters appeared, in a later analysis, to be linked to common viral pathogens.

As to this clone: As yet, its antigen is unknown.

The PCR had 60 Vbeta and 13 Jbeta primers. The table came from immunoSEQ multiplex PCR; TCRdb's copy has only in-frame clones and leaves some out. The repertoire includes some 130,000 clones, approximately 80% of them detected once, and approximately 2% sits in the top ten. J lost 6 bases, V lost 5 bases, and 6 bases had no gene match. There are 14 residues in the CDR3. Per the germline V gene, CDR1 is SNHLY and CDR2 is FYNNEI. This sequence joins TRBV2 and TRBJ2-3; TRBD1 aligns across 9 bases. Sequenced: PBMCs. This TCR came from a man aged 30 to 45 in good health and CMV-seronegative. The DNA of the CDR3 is TGTGCCAGCAGTACCGGACAGGGGACCGATACGCAGTATTTT. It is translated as CASSTGQGTDTQYF.